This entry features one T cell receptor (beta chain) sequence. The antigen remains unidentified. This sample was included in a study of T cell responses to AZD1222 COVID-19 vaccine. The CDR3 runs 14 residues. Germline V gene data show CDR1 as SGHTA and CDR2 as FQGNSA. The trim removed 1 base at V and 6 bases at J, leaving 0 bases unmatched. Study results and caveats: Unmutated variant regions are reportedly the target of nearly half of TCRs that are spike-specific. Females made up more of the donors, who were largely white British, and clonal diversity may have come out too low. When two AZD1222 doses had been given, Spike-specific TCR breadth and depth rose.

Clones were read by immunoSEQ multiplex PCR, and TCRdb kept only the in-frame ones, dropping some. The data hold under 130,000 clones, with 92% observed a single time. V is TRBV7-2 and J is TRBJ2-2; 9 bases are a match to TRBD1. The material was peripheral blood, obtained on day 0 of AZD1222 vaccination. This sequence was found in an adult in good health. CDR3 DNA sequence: TGTGCCAGCAGCTTAGGGACAGGGGCCGGGGAGCTGTTTTTT. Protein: CASSLGTGAGELFF.